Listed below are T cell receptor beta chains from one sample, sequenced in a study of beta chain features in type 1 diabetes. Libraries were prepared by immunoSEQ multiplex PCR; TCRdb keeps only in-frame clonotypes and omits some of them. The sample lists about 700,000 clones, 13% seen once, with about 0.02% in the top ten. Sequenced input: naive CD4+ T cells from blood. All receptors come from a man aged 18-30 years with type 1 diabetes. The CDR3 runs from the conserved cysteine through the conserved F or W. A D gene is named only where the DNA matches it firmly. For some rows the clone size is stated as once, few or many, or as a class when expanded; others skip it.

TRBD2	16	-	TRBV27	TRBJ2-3	TGTGCCAGCAGTTTATCGCTAGCGGGGTTCACAGATACGCAGTATTTT	CASSLSLAGFTDTQYF
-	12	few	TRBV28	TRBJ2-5	TGTGCCAGCAGTTTAGGGTCAAAGACCCAGTACTTC	CASSLGSKTQYF
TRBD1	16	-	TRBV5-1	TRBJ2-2	TGCGCCAGCGGACCCCGACAGGGGGATCTCACCGGGGAGCTGTTTTTT	CASGPRQGDLTGELFF
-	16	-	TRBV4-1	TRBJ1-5	TGCGCCAGCAGCCAAGATTTCTCATCTAGCAATCAGCCCCAGCATTTT	CASSQDFSSSNQPQHF
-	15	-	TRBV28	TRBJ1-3	TGTGCCAGCAGAGGGGACACCGTCTCTGGAAACACCATATATTTT	CASRGDTVSGNTIYF
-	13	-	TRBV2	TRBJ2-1	TGTGCCAGCAGGAGGGATAGGGGTGATGAGCAGTTCTTC	CASRRDRGDEQFF
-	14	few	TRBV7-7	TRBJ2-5	TGTGCTAGCAGCCCATCAACGCCCGTCGAGACCCAGTACTTC	CASSPSTPVETQYF
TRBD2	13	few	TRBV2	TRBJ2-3	TGTGCCAGAGGACTAGCGGGGTCAGATACGCAGTATTTT	CARGLAGSDTQYF
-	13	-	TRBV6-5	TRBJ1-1	TGTGCCAGCAGAGGTGACCCAAACACTGAAGCTTTCTTT	CASRGDPNTEAFF
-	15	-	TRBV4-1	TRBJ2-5	TGCGCCAGCAGCCAAGTGGGGGTGAGAAAAGAGACCCAGTACTTC	CASSQVGVRKETQYF
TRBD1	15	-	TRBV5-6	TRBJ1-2	TGTGCCAGCAGCTTGACCACAGGGGGCCCTAGTGGCTACACCTTC	CASSLTTGGPSGYTF
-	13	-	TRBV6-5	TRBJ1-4	TGTGCCAGCCGGGGATGGCTTAATGAAAAACTGTTTTTT	CASRGWLNEKLFF
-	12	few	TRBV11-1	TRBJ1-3	TGTGCCAGCAGCTTACCCGGAAACACCATATATTTT	CASSLPGNTIYF
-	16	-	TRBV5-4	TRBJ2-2	TGTGCCAGCAGCTCGCTAGGTGGAGGATACACCGGGGAGCTGTTTTTT	CASSSLGGGYTGELFF
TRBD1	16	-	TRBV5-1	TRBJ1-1	TGCGCCAGCAGCGCCCTGGACAGGGCCAAAAACACTGAAGCTTTCTTT	CASSALDRAKNTEAFF
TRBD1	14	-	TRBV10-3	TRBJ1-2	TGTGCCATCAGTGAGAGCCAGGGGGCGCGTGGCTACACCTTC	CAISESQGARGYTF
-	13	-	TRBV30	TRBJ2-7	TGTGCCTGGTCCGGGACAACATCTGGCGAGCAGTACTTC	CAWSGTTSGEQYF
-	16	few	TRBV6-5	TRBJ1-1	TGTGCCAGCAGTTACTCGAACGGACCTTTGAACACTGAAGCTTTCTTT	CASSYSNGPLNTEAFF
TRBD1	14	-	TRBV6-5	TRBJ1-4	TGTGCCAGCAAGGACAGGGGGGGTAATGAAAAACTGTTTTTT	CASKDRGGNEKLFF
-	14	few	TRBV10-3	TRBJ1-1	TGTGCCATCAGTGAGGACTCAATCGGGGGTGAAGCTTTCTTT	CAISEDSIGGEAFF
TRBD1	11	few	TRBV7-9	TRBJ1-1	TGTGCCAGCAGGTCGGACAGGGGAATTTTCTTT	CASRSDRGIFF
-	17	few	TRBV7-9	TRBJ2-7	TGTGCCAGCAGCTCGACGAACACAGGGAAATCTCCCTACGAGCAGTACTTC	CASSSTNTGKSPYEQYF
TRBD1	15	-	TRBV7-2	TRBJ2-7	TGTGCCAGCAGCCTCGGCCTCGGACAGGGCTACGAGCAGTACTTC	CASSLGLGQGYEQYF
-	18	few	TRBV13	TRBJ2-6	TGTGCCAGCAGCTCCGTTGGGCAGGCCTACTCTGGGGCCAACGTCCTGACTTTC	CASSSVGQAYSGANVLTF
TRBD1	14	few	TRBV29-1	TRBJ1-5	TGCAGCGTTACTCTCTTGACAGGGGATCAGCCCCAGCATTTT	CSVTLLTGDQPQHF
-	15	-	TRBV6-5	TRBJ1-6	TGTGCCAGCAGTTACTCGAAAGGATTGGATTCACCCCTCCACTTT	CASSYSKGLDSPLHF
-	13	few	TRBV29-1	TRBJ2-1	TGCAGCGTTGATGCGGGTTTCTACAATGAGCAGTTCTTC	CSVDAGFYNEQFF
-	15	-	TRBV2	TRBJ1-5	TGTGCCAGCAGTGAAGCGGGGCTTAGCAATCAGCCCCAGCATTTT	CASSEAGLSNQPQHF
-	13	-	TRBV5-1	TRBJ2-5	TGCGCCAGCAGCCCCCTGGCTTATGAGACCCAGTACTTC	CASSPLAYETQYF
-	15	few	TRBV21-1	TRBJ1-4	TGTGCCAGCAGCAAACCAAGTCTAGCTAATGAAAAACTGTTTTTT	CASSKPSLANEKLFF
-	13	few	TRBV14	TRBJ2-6	TGTGCCAGCAGCCCCACCGGGGCCAACGTCCTGACTTTC	CASSPTGANVLTF
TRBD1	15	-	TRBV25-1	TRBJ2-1	TGTGCCAGCAGTGAATACAGGGGGTCCTACAATGAGCAGTTCTTC	CASSEYRGSYNEQFF
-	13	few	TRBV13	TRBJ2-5	TGTGCCAGCAGCCCGGGACCTCAAGAGACCCAGTACTTC	CASSPGPQETQYF